This TCR beta chain was captured by sequencing in a study of T cells in Graves' hyperthyroidism and ophthalmopathy. Study findings and constraints: Blood also carried most thyroid clonotypes expanded above 0.001.

The CDR3 is made up of 14 amino acids. Germline V gene sequence: CDR1 SGDLS, CDR2 YYNGEE. Trimming cost V 5 bases and J 0 bases, with 9 bases left between them. With regard to this clonotype: Its matching antigen is unknown.

The CDR3 regions of TCR beta were amplified from RNA transcripts. The HTBI set primed first-round TCR CDR3 RT-PCR. TCRdb fed the multiplex PCR reads into MiXCR, producing one record per CDR3 protein. The sample has fewer than 350,000 distinct CDR3 sequences; about 20% are singletons. The specimen was blood. The chain employs TRBV9 and TRBJ2-1; D is ambiguous. The receptor comes from a woman aged 45 to 65 with Graves' hyperthyroidism. The CDR3: CASSPEPSYNEQFF. The CDR3 DNA is TGTGCCAGCAGTCCGGAGCCCTCCTACAATGAGCAGTTCTTC. The variable domain in full, completed from reference TRBV9 and TRBJ2-1, reads DSGVTQTPKHLITATGQRVTLRCSPRSGDLSVYWYQQSLDQGLQFLIQYYNGEERAKGNILERFSAQQFPDLHSELNLSSLELGDSALYFCASSPEPSYNEQFFGPGTRLTVL.